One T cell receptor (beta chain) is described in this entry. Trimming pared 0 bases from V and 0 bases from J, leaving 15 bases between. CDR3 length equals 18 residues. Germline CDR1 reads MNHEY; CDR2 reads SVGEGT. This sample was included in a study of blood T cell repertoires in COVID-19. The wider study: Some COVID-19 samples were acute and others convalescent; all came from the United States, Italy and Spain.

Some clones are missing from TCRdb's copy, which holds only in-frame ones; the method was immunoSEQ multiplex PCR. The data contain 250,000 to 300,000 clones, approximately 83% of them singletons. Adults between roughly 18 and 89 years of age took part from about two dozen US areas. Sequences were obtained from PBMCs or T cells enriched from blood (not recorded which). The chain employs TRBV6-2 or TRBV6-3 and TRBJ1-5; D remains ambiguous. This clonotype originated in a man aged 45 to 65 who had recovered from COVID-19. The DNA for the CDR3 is TGTGCCAGCAGTTACTCTGTAGGGCGGGTTTATAGCAATCAGCCCCAGCATTTT. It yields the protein CASSYSVGRVYSNQPQHF.